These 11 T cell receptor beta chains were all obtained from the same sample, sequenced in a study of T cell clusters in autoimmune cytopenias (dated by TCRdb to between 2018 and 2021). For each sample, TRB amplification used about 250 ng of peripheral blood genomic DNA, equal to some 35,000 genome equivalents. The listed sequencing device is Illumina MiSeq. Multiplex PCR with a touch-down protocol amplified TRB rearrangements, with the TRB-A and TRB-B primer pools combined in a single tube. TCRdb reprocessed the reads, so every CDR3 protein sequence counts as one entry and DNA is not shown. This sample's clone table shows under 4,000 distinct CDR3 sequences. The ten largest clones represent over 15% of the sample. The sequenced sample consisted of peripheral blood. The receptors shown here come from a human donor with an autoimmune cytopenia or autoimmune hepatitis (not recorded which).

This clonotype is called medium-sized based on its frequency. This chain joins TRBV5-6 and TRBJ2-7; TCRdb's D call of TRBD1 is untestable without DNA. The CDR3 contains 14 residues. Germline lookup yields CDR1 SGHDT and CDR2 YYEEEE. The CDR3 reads CASKEGGTGDEQYF.

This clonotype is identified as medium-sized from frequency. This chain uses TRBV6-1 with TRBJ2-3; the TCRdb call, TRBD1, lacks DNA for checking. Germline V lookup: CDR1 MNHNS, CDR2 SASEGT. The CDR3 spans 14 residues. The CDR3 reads CASSEAPGTDTQYF.

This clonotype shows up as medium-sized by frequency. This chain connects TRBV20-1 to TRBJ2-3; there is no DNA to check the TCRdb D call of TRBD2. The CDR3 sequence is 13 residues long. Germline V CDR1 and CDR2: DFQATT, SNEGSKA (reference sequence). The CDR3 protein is CSAIAGGQVTQYF.

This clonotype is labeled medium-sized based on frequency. CDR3 sequence: CASSYGVRDYEQYF. The V and J genes are TRBV6-5 and TRBJ2-7; TCRdb returns TRBD1, unconfirmable since there is no DNA. The CDR3 runs to 14 residues. The germline V gene has CDR1 MNHEY and CDR2 SVGAGI.

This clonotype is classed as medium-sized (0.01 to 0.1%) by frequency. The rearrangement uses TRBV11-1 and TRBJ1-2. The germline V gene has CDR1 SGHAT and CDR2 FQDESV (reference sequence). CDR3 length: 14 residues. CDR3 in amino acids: CASSASDRNYGYTF.

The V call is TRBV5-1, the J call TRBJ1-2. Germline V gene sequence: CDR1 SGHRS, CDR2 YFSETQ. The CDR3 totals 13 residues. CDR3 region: CASSGGGHDGYTF.

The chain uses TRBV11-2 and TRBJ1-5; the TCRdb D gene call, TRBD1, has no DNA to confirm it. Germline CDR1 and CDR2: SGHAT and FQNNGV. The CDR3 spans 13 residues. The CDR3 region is CASSPGGNQPQHF.

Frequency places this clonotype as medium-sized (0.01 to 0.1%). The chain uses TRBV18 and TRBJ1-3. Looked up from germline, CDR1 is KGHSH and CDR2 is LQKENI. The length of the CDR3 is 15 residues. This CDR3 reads CASSPIGYSGNTIYF.

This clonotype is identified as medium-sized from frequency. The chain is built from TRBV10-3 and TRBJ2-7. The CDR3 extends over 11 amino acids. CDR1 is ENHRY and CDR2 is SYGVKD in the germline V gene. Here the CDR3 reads CAIRDVDEQYF.

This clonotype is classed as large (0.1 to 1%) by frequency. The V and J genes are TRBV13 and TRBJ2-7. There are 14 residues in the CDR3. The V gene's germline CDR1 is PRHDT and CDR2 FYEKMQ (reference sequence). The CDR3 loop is CASSLPGDSYEQYF.

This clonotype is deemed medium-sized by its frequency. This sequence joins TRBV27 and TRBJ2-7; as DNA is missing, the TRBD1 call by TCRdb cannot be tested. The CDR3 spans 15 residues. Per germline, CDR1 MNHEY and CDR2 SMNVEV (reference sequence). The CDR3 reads CASSYSLASQGEQYF.